The 10 T cell receptor beta chains given below trace back to one sample, sequenced in a study of T cell clonotyping in hematopoietic cell transplantation. Documented time point: recipient sample about 28 days before transplant, after cytoreduction. The assay was immunoSEQ multiplex PCR, and TCRdb's table has in-frame clones only and misses some. The sample carries 25,000 to 35,000 clones, under 85% recorded once. Source: peripheral blood mononuclear cells, taken before stem cell transplant. Every receptor here comes from a man aged 50-60 years with myelodysplastic syndrome. Some clones in this sample may be carry-over from other donors' samples.

This chain connects TRBV5-6 to TRBJ2-2; tentatively, D is TRBD1 (5 bases). The V end was cut by 1 base, the J end by 1 base, with 11 bases between. Germline V gene lookup returns CDR1 SGHDT and CDR2 YYEEEE. This CDR3 has 16 residues. The CDR3 bases are TGTGCCAGCAGCTTGTTTTTCAGGGAGAACACCGGGGAGCTGTTTTTT. Its translation is CASSLFFRENTGELFF.

The chain carries TRBV2 and TRBJ2-5, with 13 bases aligning to TRBD2. From germline, CDR1 is SNHLY and CDR2 FYNNEI. The CDR3 is 15 amino acids. The ends lost 10 bases at V and 2 bases at J; junction bases unmatched: 7. CDR3 in amino acids: CATKGLAGDQETQYF. Written as DNA, the CDR3 is TGTGCCACTAAAGGACTAGCGGGAGATCAAGAGACCCAGTACTTC.

J is TRBJ2-7 and V is TRBV10-1; D is unresolved. CDR3 length: 15 residues. V was clipped by 3 bases and J by 0 bases, with 12 bases between them. In germline, CDR1 is WNHNN, CDR2 SYGVQD (reference sequence). CDR3 nucleotides: TGCGCCAGCAGTGAAGTTTTCGGCCCCTCCTACGAGCAGTACTTC. It specifies CASSEVFGPSYEQYF.

V gene TRBV30 combines with J gene TRBJ1-4, with TRBD1 identical over 7 bases. V was pared by 1 base and J by 7 bases, with 9 bases of the junction left unmatched. The germline CDR1 and CDR2 sequences are GTSNPN and SVGIG (reference sequence). The CDR3 spans 15 residues. CDR3 sequence (DNA): TGTGCCTGGAGTGGCGAGGGACAGACTCGTGAAAAACTGTTTTTT. Encoded protein: CAWSGEGQTREKLFF.

This clone has more than one count but fewer than ten. The chain joins TRBV28 to TRBJ1-1; D ambiguous. The CDR3 loop spans 16 amino acids. V was shortened by 5 bases and J by 0 bases, with 16 bases between the two germline ends. Germline-derived CDR1 and CDR2 are MDHEN and SYDVKM. The CDR3 protein is CASSRPPNFMNTEAFF. CDR3 DNA: TGTGCCAGCAGTCGTCCCCCAAACTTTATGAACACTGAAGCTTTCTTT.

The chain has TRBV25-1 and TRBJ2-1, with TRBD1 matching over 10 bases. From germline, CDR1 is MGHDK and CDR2 SYGVNS. This CDR3 contains 14 residues. V lost 4 bases and J lost 15; bases outside the gene matches: 12. CDR3 DNA: TGTGCCAGCAGTGCGACAGGGGGCCGGACCAAACCGTTCTTC. Its protein product is CASSATGGRTKPFF.

This chain links TRBV6-5 with TRBJ2-2; 10 nucleotides agree with TRBD2. With 6 bases clipped from V and 14 bases from J, the junction kept 15 bases outside the gene matches. This CDR3 comprises 15 residues. Per the germline V gene, CDR1 is MNHEY and CDR2 is SVGAGI. CDR3 DNA sequence: TGTGCCAGCAGATTTTCTCGTACTAGCGGGGAAATCCTGTTTTTT. Protein: CASRFSRTSGEILFF.

The chain recombines TRBV5-1 with TRBJ2-5; 8 bases line up with TRBD2. CDR1 is SGHRS, CDR2 YFSETQ, per germline. The CDR3 runs to 17 residues. V was pared by 4 bases and J by 1 base, with 12 bases of the junction left unmatched. The CDR3, as DNA: TGCGCCAGCAGCCGGACCGGTCAGCGGGGGACCCAAGAGACCCAGTACTTC. This encodes CASSRTGQRGTQETQYF.

The V gene is TRBV5-6, the J gene TRBJ2-7, with a weak D call TRBD1 (5 bases). The CDR3 sequence is 14 residues long. Trimming took 4 bases from V and 6 from J, leaving 17 bases between them. Germline lookup yields CDR1 SGHDT and CDR2 YYEEEE. The CDR3 spells CASSRLTLDSEQYF. CDR3 DNA: TGTGCCAGCAGCCGCCTCACCCTAGACAGCGAGCAGTACTTC. Full variable domain (remainder filled in from reference TRBV5-6 and TRBJ2-7): DAGVTQSPTHLIKTRGQQVTLRCSPKSGHDTVSWYQQALGQGPQFIFQYYEEEERQRGNFPDRFSGHQFPNYSSELNVNALLLGDSALYLCASSRLTLDSEQYFGPGTRLTVT.

The chain employs TRBV2 and TRBJ1-1; no reliable D call. The CDR3 covers 16 residues. V shed 0 bases and J shed 4 bases, with 15 bases lying between them. In germline, CDR1 is SNHLY, CDR2 FYNNEI. Here the CDR3 reads CASSEAATGIGTEAFF. In nucleotides, the CDR3 is TGTGCCAGCAGTGAAGCGGCGACGGGGATAGGCACTGAAGCTTTCTTT.